The clone carrying this T cell receptor beta chain was counted between two and nine times. Methods used by the authors: Scientists estimated how many nucleated cells there were by amplifying reference gene primers. Method: immunoSEQ multiplex PCR; TCRdb's copy keeps in-frame clones and lacks some. The V and J calls and clone size are taken from that table; D and trimming were inferred from the DNA. Of 150,000 to 200,000 clones listed, 79% are singletons. These data come from a study of blood T cell repertoires in COVID-19. Study at large: Researchers got acute and convalescent COVID-19 samples from the United States, Italy and Spain. The analysed material was cDNA or gDNA that came from T cells, B-cell-depleted T cells, or PBMCs.

The sequenced sample was peripheral blood. The receptor was derived from a man between 60 and 75 years old with active or convalescent COVID-19.

The CDR3 DNA is TGTGCCACCAGTGATACCGGACGGGGGGGAACTGAAGCTTTCTTT. The encoded protein is CATSDTGRGGTEAFF. The rearrangement links TRBV24-1 to TRBJ1-1; possible D gene TRBD1, 5 bases. Germline-derived CDR1 and CDR2 are KGHDR and SFDVKD. V dropped 3 bases and J dropped 5 bases, with 15 bases sitting between them. The CDR3 has 15 residues.